This is a list of T cell receptor beta chains from one sample in a study of T-cell reconstitution after alpha-beta-depleted transplantation in children. MiXCR, applied by TCRdb to the PCR reads, yields one record per CDR3 protein. The repertoire has fewer than 150,000 distinct CDR3 sequences, about 9.9% of them found once; the top ten carry 24%. Sample: PBMCs, mostly from graft donor cells, taken 180 days after TCRalphabeta/CD19-depleted stem cell transplant. These receptors were obtained from a girl in the first two years of life who had a stem cell transplant for combined immunodeficiency, so the T cells may come from the graft donor. The conserved cysteine and the conserved F or W are not part of the CDR3 here. Each record gives: J gene, V gene, CDR3 protein.

j_call: TRBJ2-6; v_call: TRBV5-1; cdr3_aa: ASSFFLSGANVLT
j_call: TRBJ2-1; v_call: TRBV5-1; cdr3_aa: ASSFSGDNEQF
j_call: TRBJ2-4; v_call: TRBV5-6; cdr3_aa: ASSPAPRDIQY
j_call: TRBJ1-4; v_call: TRBV10-3; cdr3_aa: AIAEPGQGEKLF
j_call: TRBJ2-5; v_call: TRBV12-3/TRBV12-4; cdr3_aa: ASSVGYQETQY
j_call: TRBJ1-4; v_call: TRBV20-1; cdr3_aa: SARAIGDVEKLF
j_call: TRBJ2-6; v_call: TRBV20-1; cdr3_aa: SARGASSGANVLT
j_call: TRBJ2-7; v_call: TRBV20-1; cdr3_aa: SAISGVFSYEQY
j_call: TRBJ2-2; v_call: TRBV7-3; cdr3_aa: ASSFGGGVGELF
j_call: TRBJ2-7; v_call: TRBV11-2; cdr3_aa: ASSPTGNYEQY